This TCR beta chain appears in the sequencing data of a study of T cells in Graves' hyperthyroidism and ophthalmopathy. The sample holds many counts of this clonotype. Using RNA transcripts as the source, TCR beta CDR3 regions were amplified. The TCR CDR3 first-round RT-PCR relied on the HTBI primer set. TCRdb used MiXCR to reprocess the multiplex PCR reads, holding one entry per CDR3 protein. This table holds about 420,000 distinct CDR3 sequences, 15% to 18% found once. Germline loops: CDR1 MDHEN, CDR2 SYDVKM. The length of the CDR3 is 18 residues. After removal of 3 bases from V and 9 bases from J, the junction contained 16 bases not matched to a gene. In patients aged 18 to 65, hyperthyroidism was newly diagnosed, with duration under 2 months. Patients showing uncontrolled infection, other autoimmune disease, pregnancy or lactation were ineligible.

Material: blood. This chain links TRBV28 with TRBJ2-1; 11 bases are shared with TRBD1. The clonotype comes from a woman aged 18 to 35 with Graves' hyperthyroidism. CDR3: CASSFPSGQGAFSSEQFF. CDR3 coding DNA: TGTGCCAGCAGTTTTCCCTCAGGACAGGGGGCCTTTTCAAGTGAGCAGTTCTTC.